Listed below are T cell receptor beta chains from one sample, sequenced in a study of T cell changes during pregnancy in multiple sclerosis. Generated by immunoSEQ multiplex PCR, the TCRdb table keeps only in-frame clones and is missing some. The sample consists of approximately 69,000 clones, around nine tenths of them appearing once. The sequencing here drew on peripheral blood, taken in the second trimester of pregnancy. All receptors come from a female donor in good health, enrolled as a control in a pregnancy study. CDR3s leave out the opening cysteine and the closing phenylalanine or tryptophan.

>TRBV28
ASSRDSRGNQPQH
>TRBV4-3
ASSQDTGIYTEAF
>TRBV6-1
ASSEELAGGVEQF
>TRBV4-1
ASSQSLAGAYSYNEQF
>TRBV28
ASTLGQRYYEQY
>TRBV7-9
ASSSQRKGGGYEQY
>TRBV18
ASADTGETTNEKLF
>TRBV4-3
ASSQEWQVNQPQH
>TRBV7-3
ASSLTVNTEAF
>TRBV5-6
ASSLGGAYNEQF
>TRBV7-8
ASSLQDRAGTQY
>TRBV11-1
ASSRQSNQPQH
>TRBV7-2
ASSLGQGWGGNQPQH
>TRBV9
ASSLWTGQDGELF
>TRBV27
ATRGAGYYGYT
>TRBV6-5
ASSYNRAYEQY
>TRBV28
ASSSQGAGMKTQY
>TRBV29-1
SVDGQADTQY
>TRBV5-1
ASTRSRAGSGELF
>TRBV7-3
ASSLDRGSGNTIY
>TRBV7-3
ASSSMASTDTQY
>TRBV7-6
ASSSGQGLTGNTIY
>TRBV27
ASSAGGHYGYT
>TRBV27
ASSAGERENTEAF
>TRBV5-5
ASSLTSFETQY
>TRBV30
AWSRDEGEGYT
>TRBV28
ASMPGGFHYEQY
>TRBV7-2
ASSPNPSSEQF
>TRBV19
ASSIHQGYGYT
>TRBV27
ASSTGTGIYEQY
>TRBV6-4
ASSDSAGGPRDTQY
>TRBV18
ASSLDRGWQPQH
>TRBV25-1
ASSGQRDRVVADTQY
>TRBV6-1
AIKAGGPYNEQF
>TRBV4-2
ASSQDLSGDVTDTQY
>TRBV29-1
SVRLVEETQY
>TRBV6-5
ASSRDIFNYGYT
>TRBV30
AWKGAGGELF
>TRBV4-2
ASSVRGEKLF
>TRBV4-3
ASSQEIQVYPTTDTQY
>TRBV30
AWRAWRDLSSSYEQY
>TRBV15
ATSRESTGANVLT
>TRBV30
AWDSWSASTQY
>TRBV15
ATSRDTLGLAETQY
>TRBV7-9
ASSAGVRGNGYT
>TRBV5-5
ASSLERGGWYEQY
>TRBV21-1
ASSKVISPSSYNEQF
>TRBV2
ASSGLPPLYGYT
>TRBV7-2
ASSLGGSETQY
>TRBV28
ASSRGGRNEQY
>TRBV6-5
ASSYEVQETQY
>TRBV6-5
ASSGYSNQPQH
>TRBV9
ASSARQGGSPGNTIY